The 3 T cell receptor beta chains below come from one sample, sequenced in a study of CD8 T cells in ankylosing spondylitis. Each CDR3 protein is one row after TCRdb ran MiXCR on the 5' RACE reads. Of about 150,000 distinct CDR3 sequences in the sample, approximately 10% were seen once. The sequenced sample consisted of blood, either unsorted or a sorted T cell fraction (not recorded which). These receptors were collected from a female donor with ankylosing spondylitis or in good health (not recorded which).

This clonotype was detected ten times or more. The CDR3: CAISERGQEVIYGYTF. CDR3 coding DNA: TGTGCCATCAGTGAAAGAGGACAGGAGGTCATCTATGGCTACACCTTC. This chain links TRBV10-3 with TRBJ1-2, with TRBD1 matching over 7 bases. The CDR3 is made up of 16 amino acids. CDR1 ENHRY and CDR2 SYGVKD come from the germline V gene. V lost 3 bases and J lost 4; bases outside the gene matches: 11.

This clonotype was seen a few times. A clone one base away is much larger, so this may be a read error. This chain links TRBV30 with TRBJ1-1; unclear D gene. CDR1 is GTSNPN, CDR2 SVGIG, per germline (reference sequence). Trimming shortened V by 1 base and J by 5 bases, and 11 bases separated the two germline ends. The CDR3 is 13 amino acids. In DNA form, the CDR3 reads TGTGCCTGGAGTGCGGCGACAAGAACTGAAGCTTTCTTT. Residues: CAWSAATRTEAFF. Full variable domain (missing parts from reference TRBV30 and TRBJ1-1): SQTIHQWPATLVQPVGSPLSLECTVEGTSNPNLYWYRQAAGRGLQLLFYSVGIGQISSEVPQNLSASRPQDRQFILSSKKLLLSDSGFYLCAWSAATRTEAFFGQGTRLTVV.

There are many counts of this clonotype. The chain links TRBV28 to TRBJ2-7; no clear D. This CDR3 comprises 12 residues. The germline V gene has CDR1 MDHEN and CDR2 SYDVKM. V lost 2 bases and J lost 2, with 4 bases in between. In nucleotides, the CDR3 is TGTGCCAGCAGTTTACTCGCCTACGAGCAGTACTTC. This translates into CASSLLAYEQYF.